This T cell receptor (beta chain) was captured in a study of blood T cell repertoires in COVID-19. About the study: Donors in the United States, Italy and Spain gave samples during acute or convalescent COVID-19. Sources were T cells, B-cell-depleted T cells, or PBMCs; the material itself was cDNA or gDNA.

Trimming took 4 bases from V and 4 from J; bases not matched to a gene: 4. Germline CDR1 and CDR2: SGHKS and YYEKEE (reference sequence). The CDR3 covers 13 residues. Authors' analysis steps: Amplification of reference gene primers was used by the study to estimate nucleated cell counts. Assay used: immunoSEQ multiplex PCR; TCRdb lists only in-frame clones, some missing. V, J and clone size are taken as reported in that table, and D and trimming were inferred from the DNA itself. The sample records roughly 100,000 clones, about 91% being singletons. The rearrangement uses TRBV5-5 and TRBJ1-1, with 7 positions matching TRBD1. The sequenced material came from peripheral blood. The sequence came from a middle-aged man with acute or convalescent COVID-19. CDR3 sequence (DNA): TGTGCCAGCAGCCAAACAGGGGCCACTGAAGCTTTCTTT. This sequence encodes CASSQTGATEAFF. Complete variable domain (other parts from reference TRBV5-5 and TRBJ1-1): DAGVTQSPTHLIKTRGQQVTLRCSPISGHKSVSWYQQVLGQGPQFIFQYYEKEERGRGNFPDRFSARQFPNYSSELNVNALLLGDSALYLCASSQTGATEAFFGQGTRLTVV.